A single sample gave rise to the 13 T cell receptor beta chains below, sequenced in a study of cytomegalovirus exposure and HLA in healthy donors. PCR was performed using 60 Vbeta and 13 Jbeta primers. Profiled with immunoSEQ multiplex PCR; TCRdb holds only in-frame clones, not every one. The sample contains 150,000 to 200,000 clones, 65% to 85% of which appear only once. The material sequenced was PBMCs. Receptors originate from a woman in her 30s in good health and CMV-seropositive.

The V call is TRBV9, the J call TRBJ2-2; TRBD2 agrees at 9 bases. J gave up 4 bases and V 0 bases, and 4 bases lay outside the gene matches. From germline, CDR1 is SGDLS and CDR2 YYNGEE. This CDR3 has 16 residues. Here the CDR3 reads CASSVVGTSPTGELFF. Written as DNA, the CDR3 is TGTGCCAGCAGCGTAGTTGGGACTAGCCCCACCGGGGAGCTGTTTTTT.

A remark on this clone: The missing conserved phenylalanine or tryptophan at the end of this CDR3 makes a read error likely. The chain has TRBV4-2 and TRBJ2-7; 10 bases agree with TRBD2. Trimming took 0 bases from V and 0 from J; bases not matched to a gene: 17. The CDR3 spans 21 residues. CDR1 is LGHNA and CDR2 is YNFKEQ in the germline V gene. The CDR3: CASSQDVLGSSLAGDSYEQYS. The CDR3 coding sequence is TGTGCCAGCAGCCAAGATGTTTTGGGATCCTCTCTAGCGGGAGACTCCTACGAGCAGTACTCC.

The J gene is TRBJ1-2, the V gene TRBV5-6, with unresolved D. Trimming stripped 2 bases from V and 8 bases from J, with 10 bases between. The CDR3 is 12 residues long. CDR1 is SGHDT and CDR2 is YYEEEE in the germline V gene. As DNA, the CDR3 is TGTGCCAGCAGCTTAGGTAGCGGCGGCTACACCTTC. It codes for CASSLGSGGYTF.

The CDR3 DNA is TGTGCCAGCAGTCTGGACAGGGGCTACTCCTACACCTTC. This gives the protein CASSLDRGYSYTF. The chain is built from TRBV27 and TRBJ1-2; 9 nucleotides match TRBD1. From germline, CDR1 is MNHEY and CDR2 SMNVEV (reference sequence). The CDR3 totals 13 residues. Trimming removed 5 bases from V and 10 bases from J; junction bases left unmatched: 8.

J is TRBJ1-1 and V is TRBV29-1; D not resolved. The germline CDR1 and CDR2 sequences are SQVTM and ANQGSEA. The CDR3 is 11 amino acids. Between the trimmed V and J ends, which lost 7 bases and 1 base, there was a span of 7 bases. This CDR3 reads CSGAPNTEAFF. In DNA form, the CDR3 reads TGCAGCGGAGCGCCGAACACTGAAGCTTTCTTT.

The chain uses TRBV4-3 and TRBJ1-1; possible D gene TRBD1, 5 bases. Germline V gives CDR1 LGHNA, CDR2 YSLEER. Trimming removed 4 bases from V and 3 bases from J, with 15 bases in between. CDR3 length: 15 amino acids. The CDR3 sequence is CASSPLGGAHTEAFF. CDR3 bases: TGCGCCAGCAGCCCGCTCGGTGGGGCGCACACTGAAGCTTTCTTT.

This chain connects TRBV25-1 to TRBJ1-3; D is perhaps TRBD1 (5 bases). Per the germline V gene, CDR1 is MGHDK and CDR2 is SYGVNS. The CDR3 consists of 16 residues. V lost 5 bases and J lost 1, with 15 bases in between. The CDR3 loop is CASSYKRGDSGNTIYF. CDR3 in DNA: TGTGCCAGCAGTTACAAACGGGGGGATTCTGGAAACACCATATATTTT.

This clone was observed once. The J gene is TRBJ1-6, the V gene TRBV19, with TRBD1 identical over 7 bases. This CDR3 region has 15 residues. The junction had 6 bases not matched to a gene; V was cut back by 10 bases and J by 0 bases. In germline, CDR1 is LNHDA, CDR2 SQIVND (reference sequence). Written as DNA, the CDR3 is TGTGCCACCAGGGACAGCCCCTCCTATAATTCACCCCTCCACTTT. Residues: CATRDSPSYNSPLHF.

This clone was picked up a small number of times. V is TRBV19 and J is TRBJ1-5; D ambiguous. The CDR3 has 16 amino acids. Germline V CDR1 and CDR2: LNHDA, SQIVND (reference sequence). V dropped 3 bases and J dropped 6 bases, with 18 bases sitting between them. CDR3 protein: CASSIDFVGVGQPQHF. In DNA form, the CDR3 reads TGTGCCAGTAGTATTGATTTCGTCGGGGTCGGTCAGCCCCAGCATTTT.

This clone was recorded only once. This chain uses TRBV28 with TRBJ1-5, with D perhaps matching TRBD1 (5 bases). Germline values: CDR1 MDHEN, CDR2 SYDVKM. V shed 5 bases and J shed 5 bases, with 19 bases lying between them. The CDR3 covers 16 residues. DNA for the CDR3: TGTGCCAGCAGTCCCACCGGGGGGTTCGGGGATCAGCCCCAGCATTTT. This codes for CASSPTGGFGDQPQHF.

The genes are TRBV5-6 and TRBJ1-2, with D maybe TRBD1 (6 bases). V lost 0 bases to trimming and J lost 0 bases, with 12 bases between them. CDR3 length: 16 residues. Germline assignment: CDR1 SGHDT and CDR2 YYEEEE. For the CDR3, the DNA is TGTGCCAGCAGCTTGGGCAGGGGAGTTACTAACTATGGCTACACCTTC. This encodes CASSLGRGVTNYGYTF.

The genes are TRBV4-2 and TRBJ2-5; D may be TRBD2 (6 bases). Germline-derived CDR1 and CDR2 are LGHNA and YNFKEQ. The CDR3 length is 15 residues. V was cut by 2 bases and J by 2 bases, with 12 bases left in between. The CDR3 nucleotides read TGTGCCAGCAGCCAAAGCGGGCTAGCACAAGAGACCCAGTACTTC. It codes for CASSQSGLAQETQYF.

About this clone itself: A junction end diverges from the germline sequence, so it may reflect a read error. CDR3: CSSSYKLPEQYF. The CDR3 DNA follows: TGTTCCAGCAGCTATAAACTGCCCGAGCAGTACTTC. This chain joins TRBV7-9 and TRBJ2-7; D remains unclear. CDR1 is SEHNR and CDR2 is FQNEAQ in the germline V gene (reference sequence). This CDR3 is built from 12 residues.